In this sample, the clone carrying this TCR beta chain turned up once. V lost 7 bases and J lost 6; bases outside the gene matches: 9. The CDR3 spans 14 residues. The germline V gene encodes CDR1 SGHRS and CDR2 YFSETQ. The data derive from a study of blood T cell repertoires in COVID-19. About the research overall: The analysed material was cDNA or gDNA that came from T cells, B-cell-depleted T cells, or PBMCs.

Method: immunoSEQ multiplex PCR; TCRdb's copy keeps in-frame clones and lacks some. The sample contains roughly 160,000 clones, roughly 83% of which appear only once. The clonotype originates from a woman between 55 and 75 years old with acute or convalescent COVID-19. Sequencing input: peripheral blood. This chain uses TRBV5-1 with TRBJ2-1; 8 positions agree with TRBD2. This chain's CDR3 is CASRTGTSSNEQFF. CDR3 nucleotides: TGCGCCAGCCGCACCGGGACTAGTTCCAATGAGCAGTTCTTC.